A single sample gave rise to the 21 T cell receptor beta chains below, sequenced in a study of blood T cell repertoires in COVID-19. Generated by immunoSEQ multiplex PCR, the TCRdb table keeps only in-frame clones and is missing some. The repertoire consists of under 200,000 clones, with less than 85% occurring once and the leading ten covering 3%. Source material: peripheral blood. All receptors come from a woman over 75 with acute or convalescent COVID-19.

The gene calls are TRBV7-8 and TRBJ2-1; 11 bases match TRBD1. CDR3 size: 15 residues. V lost 6 bases and J lost 9; bases outside the gene matches: 10. Germline V lookup: CDR1 SGHVS, CDR2 FQNEAQ. The CDR3 sequence is CASSPTGTGGGEQFF. The CDR3 DNA reads TGTGCCAGCAGTCCAACCGGGACAGGGGGTGGTGAGCAGTTCTTC.

This clone was recorded only once. This chain connects TRBV9 to TRBJ2-7; 14 positions agree with TRBD2. V lost 3 bases, J lost 6 bases, and 2 bases stayed unmatched. CDR3 length: 14 amino acids. Per the germline V gene, CDR1 is SGDLS and CDR2 is YYNGEE. The CDR3 spells CASSGLAGGGEQYF. The CDR3 DNA reads TGTGCCAGCAGCGGACTAGCGGGAGGGGGCGAGCAGTACTTC.

This clone was counted once. The chain has TRBV11-3 and TRBJ2-1; possibly TRBD1 for D (5 bases). V lost 5 bases and J 10 bases, leaving 18 bases between the germline ends. Germline CDR1 SGHNT, CDR2 YENEEA. CDR3 length: 14 residues. CDR3 bases: TGTGCCAGCAGCCCCAACCAGGGCGCGAGGGAGCAGTTCTTC. This gives the protein CASSPNQGAREQFF.

The CDR3 loop reads CASSLTLTNNEQFF. The DNA of the CDR3 is TGTGCCAGCAGCTTAACCTTGACTAACAATGAGCAGTTCTTC. The chain has TRBV7-8 and TRBJ2-1; perhaps TRBD2 as D (5 bases). From germline, CDR1 is SGHVS and CDR2 FQNEAQ. The V and J ends lost 2 bases and 5 bases respectively, with 10 bases between them. The CDR3 is 14 amino acids.

The rearrangement uses TRBV29-1 and TRBJ2-7, with TRBD2 matching over 11 bases. The germline V gene has CDR1 SQVTM and CDR2 ANQGSEA. CDR3 length: 14 residues. Trimming at V came to 6 bases and at J to 1 base, leaving 5 bases not matched to a gene. CDR3 in amino acids: CSVSGTSGSYEQYF. CDR3 sequence (DNA): TGCAGCGTCTCCGGGACTAGCGGTTCCTACGAGCAGTACTTC.

This chain connects TRBV12-5 to TRBJ2-5; 8 bases are a match to TRBD1. V was clipped by 6 bases and J by 7 bases; unmatched bases: 13. Germline V gives CDR1 LGHNT, CDR2 FRNRAP. The CDR3 totals 15 residues. CDR3 DNA sequence: TGTGCTAGTGGCACCGGGACAGGAACGTCTGGGACCCAGTACTTC. Translated: CASGTGTGTSGTQYF.

This chain links TRBV7-8 with TRBJ1-2, with 9 bases that match TRBD1. CDR3 length: 14 residues. Trimming removed 5 bases from V and 7 bases from J; junction bases left unmatched: 8. Per the germline V gene, CDR1 is SGHVS and CDR2 is FQNEAQ. The chain's CDR3 is CASSVDRGWSGYTF. CDR3 DNA: TGTGCCAGCAGCGTGGACAGGGGATGGAGTGGCTACACCTTC.

This chain connects TRBV9 to TRBJ2-7; D is unclear. Looked up from germline, CDR1 is SGDLS and CDR2 is YYNGEE. Between the trimmed V and J ends, which lost 0 bases and 3 bases, there was a span of 7 bases. The CDR3 totals 13 residues. In DNA form, the CDR3 reads TGTGCCAGCAGCGTAGGGTACAGCTACGAGCAGTACTTC. This encodes CASSVGYSYEQYF.

The chain is built from TRBV10-1 and TRBJ2-5, with D uncertain. CDR3 length equals 14 residues. Germline-derived CDR1 and CDR2 are WNHNN and SYGVQD (reference sequence). V lost 0 bases and J lost 2, with 7 bases in between. This CDR3 reads CASSESLGQETQYF. CDR3 coding DNA: TGCGCCAGCAGTGAGTCGCTCGGGCAAGAGACCCAGTACTTC.

This clone was seen a handful of times. V gene TRBV28 combines with J gene TRBJ2-1, with a tentative D call TRBD1 (5 bases). Per the germline V gene, CDR1 is MDHEN and CDR2 is SYDVKM. The CDR3 covers 12 residues. V dropped 3 bases and J dropped 8 bases, with 8 bases sitting between them. The CDR3 sequence: CASSFGAYEQFF. In DNA form, the CDR3 reads TGTGCCAGCAGTTTTGGGGCTTATGAGCAGTTCTTC.

This rearrangement joins TRBV12-3 or TRBV12-4 to TRBJ1-2, with D uncertain. CDR3 length: 12 amino acids. V gave up 5 bases and J gave up 4 bases, with 8 bases separating them. CDR3 in amino acids: CASSVTGYGYTF. The CDR3 bases are TGTGCCAGCAGTGTGACTGGCTATGGCTACACCTTC.

The chain recombines TRBV7-2 with TRBJ2-3; weak D call: TRBD2 (5 bases). The CDR3 has 15 amino acids. Deletions cut 4 bases from V and 2 bases from J, with 13 bases between. Per the germline V gene, CDR1 is SGHTA and CDR2 is FQGNSA. This CDR3 reads CASSSRGPATDTQYF. The CDR3, as DNA: TGTGCCAGCAGCTCGAGAGGGCCTGCCACAGATACGCAGTATTTT.

This chain joins TRBV27 and TRBJ2-3, with 11 bases matching TRBD1. Trimming removed 6 bases from V and 2 bases from J; junction bases left unmatched: 4. Looked up from germline, CDR1 is MNHEY and CDR2 is SMNVEV (reference sequence). CDR3 size: 15 residues. The CDR3 coding sequence is TGTGCCAGCAGGGACAGGGGGCGCCCCACAGATACGCAGTATTTT. It translates to CASRDRGRPTDTQYF.

On this clone itself: Additional DNA sequences in this sample encode the identical CDR3. V gene TRBV5-1 combines with J gene TRBJ2-2, with TRBD1 matching 7 bases. Germline CDR1 reads SGHRS; CDR2 reads YFSETQ. V shed 4 bases and J 6 bases; nucleotides not matched to a gene: 12. The CDR3 loop spans 16 amino acids. The CDR3 reads CASSPQRDRDAGELFF. CDR3 coding DNA: TGCGCCAGCAGCCCCCAACGGGACAGAGATGCCGGGGAGCTGTTTTTT.

In its sample, this clone was seen once. This rearrangement joins TRBV7-9 to TRBJ2-5; TRBD1 matches 8 bases. CDR1 and CDR2 (germline): SEHNR, FQNEAQ (reference sequence). V dropped 5 bases and J dropped 5; count of bases not matched to a gene: 7. The CDR3 loop spans 14 amino acids. CDR3 protein: CASSRPPGGETQYF. The DNA for the CDR3 is TGTGCCAGCAGCCGGCCCCCAGGGGGCGAGACCCAGTACTTC.

V and J are TRBV12-3 or TRBV12-4 and TRBJ1-3, with a tentative D call TRBD1 (5 bases). The CDR3 covers 13 residues. The germline V and J ends were trimmed by 1 base and 7 bases, with 8 bases remaining between them. CDR3 loop: CASSLEGFNTIYF. The CDR3 coding sequence is TGTGCCAGCAGTTTAGAGGGGTTCAACACCATATATTTT.

This chain connects TRBV6-2 or TRBV6-3 to TRBJ2-7, with D tentatively TRBD2 (6 bases). This CDR3 region has 15 residues. Per the germline V gene, CDR1 is MNHEY and CDR2 is SVGEGT. Trimming removed 6 bases from V and 0 bases from J, with 15 bases in between. The CDR3 DNA follows: TGTGCCAGCAGCCTCGCCGGGACTCACTCCTACGAGCAGTACTTC. Protein product: CASSLAGTHSYEQYF.

The genes are TRBV28 and TRBJ2-5; D gene unclear. Deletions cut 6 bases from V and 2 bases from J, with 13 bases between. Germline assignment: CDR1 MDHEN and CDR2 SYDVKM. This CDR3 has 14 amino acids. CDR3 residues: CASSPSSKQETQYF. In DNA, the CDR3 is TGTGCCAGCAGCCCCTCGAGCAAGCAAGAGACCCAGTACTTC. The full variable domain, its missing parts supplied by reference TRBV28 and TRBJ2-5, is DVKVTQSSRYLVKRTGEKVFLECVQDMDHENMFWYRQDPGLGLRLIYFSYDVKMKEKGDIPEGYSVSREKKERFSLILESASTNQTSMYLCASSPSSKQETQYFGPGTRLLVL.

V and J are TRBV2 and TRBJ1-3; the D is unclear. CDR1 and CDR2 (germline): SNHLY, FYNNEI. The V gene lost 5 bases and the J gene lost 0 bases, with 14 bases spanning the gap. The CDR3 has 16 residues. The CDR3 loop is CASSPEPGSSGNTIYF. The CDR3 bases are TGTGCCAGCAGTCCCGAACCAGGCAGCTCTGGAAACACCATATATTTT.

Many counts were recorded for this clone. The CDR3 DNA sequence: TGTGCCAGCAGTGAAAAATCTTTACGGGAGAAGAAGTACAATGAGCAGTTCTTC. It specifies CASSEKSLREKKYNEQFF. The rearrangement uses TRBV6-1 and TRBJ2-1, with a possible D match to TRBD2 (6 bases). Between the trimmed V and J ends, which lost 2 bases and 4 bases, there was a span of 21 bases. The CDR3 is 18 amino acids. From germline, CDR1 is MNHNS and CDR2 SASEGT.

The chain has TRBV27 and TRBJ1-2, with D perhaps matching TRBD1 (6 bases). Deletions cut 1 base from V and 4 bases from J, with 13 bases between. The CDR3 has 15 residues. Germline V CDR1 and CDR2: MNHEY, SMNVEV (reference sequence). CDR3 loop: CASSLYWGQSYGYTF. DNA of the CDR3: TGTGCCAGCAGTTTATATTGGGGGCAGTCCTATGGCTACACCTTC.